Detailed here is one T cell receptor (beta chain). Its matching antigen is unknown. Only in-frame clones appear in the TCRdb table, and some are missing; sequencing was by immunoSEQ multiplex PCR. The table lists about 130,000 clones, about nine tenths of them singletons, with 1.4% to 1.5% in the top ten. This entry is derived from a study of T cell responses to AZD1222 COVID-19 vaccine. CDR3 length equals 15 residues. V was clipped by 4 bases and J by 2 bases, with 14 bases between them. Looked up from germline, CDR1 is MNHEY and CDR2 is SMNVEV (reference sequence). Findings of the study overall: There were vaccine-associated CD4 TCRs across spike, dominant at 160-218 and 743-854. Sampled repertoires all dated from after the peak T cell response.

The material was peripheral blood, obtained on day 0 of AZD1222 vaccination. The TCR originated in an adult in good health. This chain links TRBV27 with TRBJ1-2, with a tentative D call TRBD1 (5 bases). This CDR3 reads CASSSNLQANYGYTF. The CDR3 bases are TGTGCCAGCAGTTCCAATCTACAGGCAAACTATGGCTACACCTTC.